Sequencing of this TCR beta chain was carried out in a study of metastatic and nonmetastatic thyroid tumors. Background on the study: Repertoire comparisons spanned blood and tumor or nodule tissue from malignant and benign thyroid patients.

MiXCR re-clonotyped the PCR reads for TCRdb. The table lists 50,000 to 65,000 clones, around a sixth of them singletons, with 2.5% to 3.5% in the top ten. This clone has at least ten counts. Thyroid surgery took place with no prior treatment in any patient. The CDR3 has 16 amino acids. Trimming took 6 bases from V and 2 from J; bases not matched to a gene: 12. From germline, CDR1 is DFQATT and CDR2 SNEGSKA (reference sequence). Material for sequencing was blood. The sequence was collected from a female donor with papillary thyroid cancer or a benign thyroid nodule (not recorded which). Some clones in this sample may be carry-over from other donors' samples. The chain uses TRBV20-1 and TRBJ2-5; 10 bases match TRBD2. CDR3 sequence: CSAEGSSGSAQETQYF. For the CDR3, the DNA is TGCAGTGCGGAAGGCTCTAGCGGGAGCGCTCAAGAGACCCAGTACTTC.